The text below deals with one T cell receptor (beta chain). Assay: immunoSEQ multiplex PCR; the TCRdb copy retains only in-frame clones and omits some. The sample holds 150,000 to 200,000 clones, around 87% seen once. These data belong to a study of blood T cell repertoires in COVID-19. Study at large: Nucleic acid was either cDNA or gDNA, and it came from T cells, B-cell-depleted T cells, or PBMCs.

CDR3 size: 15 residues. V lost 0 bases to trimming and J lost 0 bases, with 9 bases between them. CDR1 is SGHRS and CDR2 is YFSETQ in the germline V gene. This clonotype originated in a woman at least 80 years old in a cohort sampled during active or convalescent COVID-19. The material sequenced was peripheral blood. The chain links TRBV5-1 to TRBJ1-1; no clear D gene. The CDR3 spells CASSLAATMNTEAFF. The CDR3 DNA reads TGCGCCAGCAGCTTGGCAGCAACTATGAACACTGAAGCTTTCTTT.